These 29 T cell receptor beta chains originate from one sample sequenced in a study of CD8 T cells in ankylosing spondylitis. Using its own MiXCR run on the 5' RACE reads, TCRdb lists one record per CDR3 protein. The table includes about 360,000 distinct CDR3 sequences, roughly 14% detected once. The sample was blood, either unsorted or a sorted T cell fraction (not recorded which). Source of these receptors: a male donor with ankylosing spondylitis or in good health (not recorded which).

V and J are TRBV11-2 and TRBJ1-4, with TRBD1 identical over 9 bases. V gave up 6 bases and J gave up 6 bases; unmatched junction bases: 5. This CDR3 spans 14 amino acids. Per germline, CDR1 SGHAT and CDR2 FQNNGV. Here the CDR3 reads CASSPQGADEKLFF. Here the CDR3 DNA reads TGTGCCAGCAGTCCACAGGGGGCCGATGAAAAACTGTTTTTT.

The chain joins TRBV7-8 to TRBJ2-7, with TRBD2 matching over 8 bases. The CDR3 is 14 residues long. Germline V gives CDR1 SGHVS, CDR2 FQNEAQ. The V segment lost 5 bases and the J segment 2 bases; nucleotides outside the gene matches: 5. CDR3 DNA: TGTGCCAGCAGCGTTAGCGGGGTAACCTACGAGCAGTACTTC. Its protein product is CASSVSGVTYEQYF.

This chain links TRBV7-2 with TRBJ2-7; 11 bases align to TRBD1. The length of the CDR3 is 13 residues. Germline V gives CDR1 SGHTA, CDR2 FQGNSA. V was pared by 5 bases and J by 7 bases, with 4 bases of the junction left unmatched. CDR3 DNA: TGTGCCAGCAGCAGGGGACAGGGGGAAGAGCAGTACTTC. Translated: CASSRGQGEEQYF.

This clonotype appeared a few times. DNA for the CDR3: TGTGCCAGCAGTTTAGCCAGGGGTAATTCTAATTCACCCCTCCACTTT. This sequence encodes CASSLARGNSNSPLHF. The rearrangement links TRBV12-3 or TRBV12-4 to TRBJ1-6, with a tentative D call TRBD1 (6 bases). Trimming took off 0 bases at V and 6 bases at J, with 12 bases between the two ends. The CDR3 contains 16 residues.

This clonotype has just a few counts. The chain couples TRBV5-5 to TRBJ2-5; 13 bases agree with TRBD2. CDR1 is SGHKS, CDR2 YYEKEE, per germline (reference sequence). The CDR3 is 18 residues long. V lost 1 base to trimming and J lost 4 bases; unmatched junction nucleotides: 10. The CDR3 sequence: CASSLTSGGAVVGETQYF. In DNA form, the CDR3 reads TGTGCCAGCAGCTTGACTAGCGGGGGGGCAGTAGTAGGAGAGACCCAGTACTTC. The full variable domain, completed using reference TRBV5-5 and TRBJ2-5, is DAGVTQSPTHLIKTRGQQVTLRCSPISGHKSVSWYQQVLGQGPQFIFQYYEKEERGRGNFPDRFSARQFPNYSSELNVNALLLGDSALYLCASSLTSGGAVVGETQYFGPGTRLLVL.

CDR3 sequence: CASSPGTSGPWDTQYF. CDR3 DNA sequence: TGTGCCAGCAGCCCCGGGACTAGCGGACCCTGGGATACGCAGTATTTT. The V call is TRBV7-2, the J call TRBJ2-3; 11 positions match TRBD2. The trim removed 5 bases at V and 6 bases at J, leaving 10 bases unmatched. CDR1 is SGHTA, CDR2 FQGNSA, per germline. The CDR3 loop spans 16 amino acids.

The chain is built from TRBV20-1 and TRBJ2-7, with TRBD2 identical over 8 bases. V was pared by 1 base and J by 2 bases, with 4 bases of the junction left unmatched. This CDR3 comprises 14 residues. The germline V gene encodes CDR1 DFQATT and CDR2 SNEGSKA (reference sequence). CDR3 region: CSARVGGEAYEQYF. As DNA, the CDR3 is TGCAGTGCTAGAGTCGGGGGGGAGGCCTACGAGCAGTACTTC.

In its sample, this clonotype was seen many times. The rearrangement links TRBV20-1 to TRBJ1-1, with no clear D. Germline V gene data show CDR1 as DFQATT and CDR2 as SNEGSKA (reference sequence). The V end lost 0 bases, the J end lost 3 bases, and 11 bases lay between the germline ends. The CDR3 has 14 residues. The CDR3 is CSARDVGAHTEAFF. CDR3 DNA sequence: TGCAGTGCTAGAGATGTGGGAGCTCACACTGAAGCTTTCTTT.

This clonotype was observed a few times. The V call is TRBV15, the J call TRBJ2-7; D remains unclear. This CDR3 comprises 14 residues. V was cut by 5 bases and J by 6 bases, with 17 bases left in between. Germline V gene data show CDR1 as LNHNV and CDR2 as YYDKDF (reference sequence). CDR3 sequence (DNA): TGTGCCACCAGCCCTCCGGGTAGGGTGAGCGAGCAGTACTTC. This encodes CATSPPGRVSEQYF.

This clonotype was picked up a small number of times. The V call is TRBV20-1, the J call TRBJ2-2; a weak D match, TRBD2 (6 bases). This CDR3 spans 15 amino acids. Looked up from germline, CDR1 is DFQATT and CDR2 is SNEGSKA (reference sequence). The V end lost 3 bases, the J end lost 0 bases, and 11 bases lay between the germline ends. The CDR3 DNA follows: TGCAGTGCTAGGTCCTCGGGGGCGAACACCGGGGAGCTGTTTTTT. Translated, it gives CSARSSGANTGELFF.

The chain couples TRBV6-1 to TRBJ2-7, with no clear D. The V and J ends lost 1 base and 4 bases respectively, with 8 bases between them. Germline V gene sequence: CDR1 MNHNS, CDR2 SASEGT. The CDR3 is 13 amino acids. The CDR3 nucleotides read TGTGCCAGCAGTGAAGTGCTATTATACGAGCAGTACTTC. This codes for CASSEVLLYEQYF.

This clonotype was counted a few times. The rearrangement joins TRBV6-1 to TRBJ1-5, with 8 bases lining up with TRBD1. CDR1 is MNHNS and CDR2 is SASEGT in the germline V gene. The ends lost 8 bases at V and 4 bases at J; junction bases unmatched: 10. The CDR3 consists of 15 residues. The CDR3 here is CASGLNRDRNQPQHF. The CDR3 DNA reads TGTGCCAGCGGTCTCAACCGGGACAGGAATCAGCCCCAGCATTTT.

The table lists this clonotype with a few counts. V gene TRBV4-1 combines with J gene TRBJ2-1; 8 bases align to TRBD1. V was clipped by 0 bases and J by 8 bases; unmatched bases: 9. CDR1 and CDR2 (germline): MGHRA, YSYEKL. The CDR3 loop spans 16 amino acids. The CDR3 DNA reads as TGCGCCAGCAGCCAAGAAGAGGCAGGGGGCTTAGATGAGCAGTTCTTC. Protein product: CASSQEEAGGLDEQFF.

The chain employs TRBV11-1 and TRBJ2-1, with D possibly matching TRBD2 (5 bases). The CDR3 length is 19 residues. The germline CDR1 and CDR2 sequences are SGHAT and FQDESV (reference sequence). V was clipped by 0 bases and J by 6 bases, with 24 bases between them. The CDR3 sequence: CASSLATIKSTAGLNEQFF. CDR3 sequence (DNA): TGTGCCAGCAGCTTAGCCACAATCAAGTCGACGGCGGGCCTCAATGAGCAGTTCTTC.

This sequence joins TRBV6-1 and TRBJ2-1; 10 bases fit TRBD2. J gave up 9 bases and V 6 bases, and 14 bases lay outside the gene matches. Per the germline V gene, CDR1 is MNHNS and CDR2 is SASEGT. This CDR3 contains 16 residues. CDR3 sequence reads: CASSLRPSGRGGEQFF. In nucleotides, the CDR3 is TGTGCCAGCAGCCTCAGGCCTAGCGGGAGAGGTGGTGAGCAGTTCTTC.

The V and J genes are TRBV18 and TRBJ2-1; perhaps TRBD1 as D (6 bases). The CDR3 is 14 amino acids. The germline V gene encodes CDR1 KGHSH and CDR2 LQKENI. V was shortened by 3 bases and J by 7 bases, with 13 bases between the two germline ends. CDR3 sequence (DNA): TGTGCCAGCTCACCTAAAGGGGGTGAAAATGAGCAGTTCTTC. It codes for CASSPKGGENEQFF. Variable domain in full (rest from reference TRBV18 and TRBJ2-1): NAGVMQNPRHLVRRRGQEARLRCSPMKGHSHVYWYRQLPEEGLKFMVYLQKENIIDESGMPKERFSAEFPKEGPSILRIQQVVRGDSAAYFCASSPKGGENEQFFGPGTRLTVL.

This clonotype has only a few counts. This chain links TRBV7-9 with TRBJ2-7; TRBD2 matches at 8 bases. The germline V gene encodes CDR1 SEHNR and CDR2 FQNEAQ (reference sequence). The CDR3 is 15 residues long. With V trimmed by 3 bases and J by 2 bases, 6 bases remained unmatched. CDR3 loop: CASSFKSGSPYEQYF. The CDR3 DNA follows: TGTGCCAGCAGCTTCAAGAGCGGGAGCCCCTACGAGCAGTACTTC. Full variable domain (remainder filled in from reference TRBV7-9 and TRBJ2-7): DTGVSQNPRHKITKRGQNVTFRCDPISEHNRLYWYRQTLGQGPEFLTYFQNEAQLEKSRLLSDRFSAERPKGSFSTLEIQRTEQGDSAMYLCASSFKSGSPYEQYFGPGTRLTVT.

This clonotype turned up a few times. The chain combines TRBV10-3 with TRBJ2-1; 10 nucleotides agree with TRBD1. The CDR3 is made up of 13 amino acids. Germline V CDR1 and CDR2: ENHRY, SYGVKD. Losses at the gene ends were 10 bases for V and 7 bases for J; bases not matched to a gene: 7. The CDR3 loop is CATRQGARNEQFF. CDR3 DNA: TGTGCCACCAGACAGGGGGCTAGGAATGAGCAGTTCTTC.

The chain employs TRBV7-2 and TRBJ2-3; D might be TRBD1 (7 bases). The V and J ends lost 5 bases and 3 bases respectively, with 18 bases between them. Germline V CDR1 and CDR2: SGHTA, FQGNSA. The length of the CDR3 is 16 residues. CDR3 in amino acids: CASSPRTGGRTDTQYF. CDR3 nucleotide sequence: TGTGCCAGCAGCCCGCGGACAGGAGGGAGAACAGATACGCAGTATTTT.

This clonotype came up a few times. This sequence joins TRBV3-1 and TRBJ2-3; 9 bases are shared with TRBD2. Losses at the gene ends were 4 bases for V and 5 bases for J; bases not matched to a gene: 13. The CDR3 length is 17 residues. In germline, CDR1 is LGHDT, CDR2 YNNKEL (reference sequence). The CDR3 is CASSPPRAGGLGDTQYF. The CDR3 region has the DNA TGTGCCAGCAGCCCCCCCCGTGCGGGGGGGCTGGGAGATACGCAGTATTTT.

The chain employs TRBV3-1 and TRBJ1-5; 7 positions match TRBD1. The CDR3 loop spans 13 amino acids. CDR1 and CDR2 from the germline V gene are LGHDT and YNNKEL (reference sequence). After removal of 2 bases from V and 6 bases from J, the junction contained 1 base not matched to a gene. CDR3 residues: CASSQPGGQPQHF. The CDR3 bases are TGTGCCAGCAGCCAACCAGGGGGTCAGCCCCAGCATTTT.

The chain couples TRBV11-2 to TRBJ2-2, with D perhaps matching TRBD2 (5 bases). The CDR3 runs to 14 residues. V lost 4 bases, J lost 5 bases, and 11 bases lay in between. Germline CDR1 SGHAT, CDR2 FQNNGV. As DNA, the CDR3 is TGTGCCAGCAGCTCAGTGGGGAGAACCGGGGAGCTGTTTTTT. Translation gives CASSSVGRTGELFF.

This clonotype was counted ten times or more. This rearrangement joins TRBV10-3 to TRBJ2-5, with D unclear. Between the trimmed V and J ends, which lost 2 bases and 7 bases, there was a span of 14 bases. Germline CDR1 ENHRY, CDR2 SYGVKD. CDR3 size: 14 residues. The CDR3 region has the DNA TGTGCCATCAGTGAGGTGGCTAGTACGACGACCCAGTACTTC. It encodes CAISEVASTTTQYF.

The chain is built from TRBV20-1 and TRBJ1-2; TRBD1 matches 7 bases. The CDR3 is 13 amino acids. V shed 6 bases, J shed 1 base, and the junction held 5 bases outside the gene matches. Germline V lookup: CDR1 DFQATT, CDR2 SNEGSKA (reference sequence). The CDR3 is CSARTGYNYGYTF. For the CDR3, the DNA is TGCAGTGCCCGGACAGGTTATAACTATGGCTACACCTTC.

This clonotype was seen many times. The CDR3 DNA follows: TGTGCCAGCAGTTTAAGGCAGGATAACACTGAAGCTTTCTTT. Encoded protein: CASSLRQDNTEAFF. V is TRBV12-3 or TRBV12-4 and J is TRBJ1-1; D unclear. The V end lost 2 bases, the J end lost 2 bases, and 9 bases lay between the germline ends. The CDR3 sequence is 14 residues long.

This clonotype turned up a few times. CDR3 region: CASGLERGNTIYF. The CDR3 DNA follows: TGTGCCAGCGGGCTTGAACGGGGAAACACCATATATTTT. J is TRBJ1-3 and V is TRBV2; no reliable D call. Germline V gene lookup returns CDR1 SNHLY and CDR2 FYNNEI. CDR3 length: 13 amino acids. Trimming stripped 8 bases from V and 4 bases from J, with 12 bases between.

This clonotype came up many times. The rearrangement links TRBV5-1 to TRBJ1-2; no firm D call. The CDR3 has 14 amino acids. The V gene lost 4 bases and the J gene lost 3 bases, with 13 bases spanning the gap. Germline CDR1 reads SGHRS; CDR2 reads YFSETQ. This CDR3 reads CASSPMTADYGYTF. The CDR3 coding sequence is TGCGCCAGCAGCCCAATGACGGCCGACTATGGCTACACCTTC.

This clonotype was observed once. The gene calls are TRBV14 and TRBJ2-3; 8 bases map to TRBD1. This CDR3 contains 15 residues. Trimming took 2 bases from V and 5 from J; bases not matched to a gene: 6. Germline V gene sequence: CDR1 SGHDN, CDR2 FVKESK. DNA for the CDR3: TGTGCCAGCAGCCAACTCCAGGGGGCTGGAGATACGCAGTATTTT. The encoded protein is CASSQLQGAGDTQYF. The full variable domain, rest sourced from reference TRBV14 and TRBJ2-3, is EAGVTQFPSHSVIEKGQTVTLRCDPISGHDNLYWYRRVMGKEIKFLLHFVKESKQDESGMPNNRFLAERTGGTYSTLKVQPAELEDSGVYFCASSQLQGAGDTQYFGPGTRLTVL.

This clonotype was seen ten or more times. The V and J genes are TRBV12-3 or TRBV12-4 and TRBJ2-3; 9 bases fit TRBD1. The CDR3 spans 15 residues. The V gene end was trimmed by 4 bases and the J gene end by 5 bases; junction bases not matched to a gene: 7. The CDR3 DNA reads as TGTGCCAGCAGTTCGAACAGGGGGCATAGAGATACGCAGTATTTT. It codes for CASSSNRGHRDTQYF.